This T cell receptor (beta chain) was retrieved from a study of T-cell reconstitution after alpha-beta-depleted transplantation in children. TCRbeta library preparation incorporated unique molecular identifiers. TCRdb ran MiXCR on the PCR reads and lists one entry per CDR3 protein. This sample has around 230,000 distinct CDR3 sequences, with approximately 17% found just once. Comment on this clonotype: Antigen unknown.

Broader study findings: Reportedly, only several hundred clones from non-depleted graft cells drove alpha-beta T-cell counts at about two months.

There are 16 residues in the CDR3. Germline CDR1 MNHNS, CDR2 SASEGT. Trimming at V came to 5 bases and at J to 2 bases, leaving 11 bases not matched to a gene. This clonotype was obtained from a male patient between 2 and 15 years old who had a stem cell transplant for acute lymphoblastic leukemia, so the T cells may come from the graft donor. The sample consisted of PBMCs, mostly from graft donor cells, taken 360 days after TCRalphabeta/CD19-depleted stem cell transplant. The chain links TRBV6-1 to TRBJ2-7; 8 nucleotides match TRBD1. CDR3: CASSRPGTGKTYEQYF. Here the CDR3 DNA reads TGTGCCAGCAGTCGGCCGGGGACAGGCAAAACCTACGAGCAGTACTTC.